A selection of T cell receptor beta chains follows, all from one sample in a study of blood T cell repertoires in COVID-19. TCRdb's table, derived via immunoSEQ multiplex PCR, lists solely in-frame clones and lacks some. The table lists about 52,000 clones, approximately 85% of them singletons, with approximately 23% in the top ten. Material: peripheral blood. These receptors all come from a woman older than 75 with acute or convalescent COVID-19. CDR3s include the opening cysteine and the closing phenylalanine or tryptophan. D genes are given only for firm matches. Expanded clones get a size class; other rows say once, few or many, or leave the size out.

clone_size	j_call	v_call	d_call	cdr3_aa
-	TRBJ1-4	TRBV11-2	-	CASSLGQGTNEKLFF
once	TRBJ2-3	TRBV11-2	TRBD2	CASSLGLAGEGDTQYF
-	TRBJ2-2	TRBV28	TRBD1	CASRGQGAAGELFF
-	TRBJ1-2	TRBV7-3	TRBD1	CASSTTGGDPYGYTF
-	TRBJ1-1	TRBV7-9	-	CASSLRGGGALEAFF
-	TRBJ2-1	TRBV29-1	-	CSVDGRGSYEQFF
-	TRBJ2-2	TRBV11-3	-	CASSLTTGSGELFF
-	TRBJ2-5	TRBV7-3	TRBD2	CASSLGLAGVKETQYF
-	TRBJ1-1	TRBV11-2	-	CASSPGRGNTEAFF
-	TRBJ1-1	TRBV28	-	CASSSGVSTEAFF
-	TRBJ2-5	TRBV7-2	-	CASSLASGVTETQYF
-	TRBJ1-2	TRBV19	TRBD1	CASRDRGRMEGYTF
-	TRBJ2-7	TRBV19	TRBD1	CASSRAAGTGVSEQYF
-	TRBJ1-1	TRBV9	-	CASSVAQMNTEAFF
-	TRBJ1-1	TRBV2	-	CASTRTALNTEAFF
-	TRBJ2-1	TRBV13	TRBD1	CASSLAQGLNEQFF
few	TRBJ1-4	TRBV6-6	TRBD1	CAGRQAGGAREKLFF
-	TRBJ2-1	TRBV19	-	CASRRDGGNEQFF
few	TRBJ2-2	TRBV11-2	-	CASSSPSAGKTGELFF
-	TRBJ1-2	TRBV24-1	-	CATKSSASYGYTF
-	TRBJ2-3	TRBV29-1	TRBD2	CSVGTSGISADTQYF
-	TRBJ1-1	TRBV30	-	CASKGRPKNTEAFF
-	TRBJ1-2	TRBV5-4	-	CASSLGRSVYGYTF
-	TRBJ1-4	TRBV6-5	TRBD1	CASSMTGVGEKLFF